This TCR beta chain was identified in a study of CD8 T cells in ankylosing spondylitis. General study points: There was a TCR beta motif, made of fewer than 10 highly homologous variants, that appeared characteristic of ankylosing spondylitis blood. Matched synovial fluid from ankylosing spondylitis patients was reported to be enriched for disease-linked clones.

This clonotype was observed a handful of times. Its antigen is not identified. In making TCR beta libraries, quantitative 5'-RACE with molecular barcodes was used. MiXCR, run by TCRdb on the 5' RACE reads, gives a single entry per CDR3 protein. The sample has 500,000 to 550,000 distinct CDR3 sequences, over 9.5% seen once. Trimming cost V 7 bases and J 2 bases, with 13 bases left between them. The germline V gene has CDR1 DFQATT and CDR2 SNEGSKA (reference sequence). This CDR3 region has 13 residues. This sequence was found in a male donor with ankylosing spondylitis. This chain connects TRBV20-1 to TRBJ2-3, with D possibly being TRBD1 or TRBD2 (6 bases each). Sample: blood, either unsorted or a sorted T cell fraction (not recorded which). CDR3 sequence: CSGGAGLTDTQYF. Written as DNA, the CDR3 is TGCAGTGGGGGGGCGGGCCTCACAGATACGCAGTATTTT.